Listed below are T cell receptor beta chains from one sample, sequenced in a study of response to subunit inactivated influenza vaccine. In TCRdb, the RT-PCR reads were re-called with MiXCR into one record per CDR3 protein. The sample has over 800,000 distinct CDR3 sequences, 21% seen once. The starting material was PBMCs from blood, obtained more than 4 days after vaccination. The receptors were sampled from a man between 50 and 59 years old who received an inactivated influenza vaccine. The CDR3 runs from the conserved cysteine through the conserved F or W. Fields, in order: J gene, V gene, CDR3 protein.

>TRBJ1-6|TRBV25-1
CASTEGPTGSPLHF
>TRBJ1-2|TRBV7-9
CASSPTGSPVYGYTF
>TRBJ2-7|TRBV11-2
CASTLNPSGYEQYF
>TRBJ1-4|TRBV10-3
CAISESGTGEKLFF
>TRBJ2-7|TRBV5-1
CASSLVGGTSGRINSYEQYF
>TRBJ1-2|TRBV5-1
CASSFTGQSSYGYTF
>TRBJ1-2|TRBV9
CASSVAIHYGYTF
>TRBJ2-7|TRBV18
CASSEVAGRSYEQYF
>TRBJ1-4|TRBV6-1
CASRPGGSNEKLFF
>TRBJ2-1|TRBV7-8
CASSLAWQTSGRSYNEQFF
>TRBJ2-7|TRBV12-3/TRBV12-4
CASSRTSGRGHEQYF
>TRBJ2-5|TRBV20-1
CSGGDVKTQYF
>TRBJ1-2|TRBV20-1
CSATTGTVYGYTF
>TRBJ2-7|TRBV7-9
CASSLGQGVNIEQYF
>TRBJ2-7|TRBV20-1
CSASGQPNGAPYEQYF
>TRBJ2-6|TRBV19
CASSILQGGKGANVLTF
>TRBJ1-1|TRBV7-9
CASSLADSGNTEAFF
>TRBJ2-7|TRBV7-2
CASSLAGGPIGEQYF
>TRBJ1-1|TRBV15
CATSRVGGLEAFF
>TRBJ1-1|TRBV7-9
CASSQNRGWDTEAFF
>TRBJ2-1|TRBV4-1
CASRGLALIPTEQFF
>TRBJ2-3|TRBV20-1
CSARSARGETDTQYF
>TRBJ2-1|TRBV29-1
CSVAPVGAYNEQFF
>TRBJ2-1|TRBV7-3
CASSLDPAYNEQFF
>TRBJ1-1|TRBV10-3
CAISDGTGAIEAFF
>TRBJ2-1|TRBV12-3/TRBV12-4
CASSLVSDEQFF
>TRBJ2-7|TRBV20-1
CSASEGQAGAYEQYF
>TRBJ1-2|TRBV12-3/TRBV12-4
CASSLRGTNYGYTF
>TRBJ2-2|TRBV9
CASSVVRTANTGELFF
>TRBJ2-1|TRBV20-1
CSARESGSSYNEQFF
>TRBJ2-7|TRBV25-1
CASSDTGSRGEQYF
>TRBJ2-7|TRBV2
CASRVATRVRDEQYF
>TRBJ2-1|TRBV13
CASSSTIKAGRENEQFF
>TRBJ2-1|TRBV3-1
CASSVGLAISYNEQFF
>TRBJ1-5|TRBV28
CASSLGDFLNQPQHF
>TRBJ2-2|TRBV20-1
CSARGGHGTGELFF
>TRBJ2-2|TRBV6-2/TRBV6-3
CASSTKVGELFF
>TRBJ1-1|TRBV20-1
CSARDLGAVNTEAFF
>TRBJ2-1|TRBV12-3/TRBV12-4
CASRLTSGGSNEQFF
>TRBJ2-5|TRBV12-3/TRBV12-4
CASSLWQGSGETQYF
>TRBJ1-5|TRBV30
CAWSIGDRGQPQHF
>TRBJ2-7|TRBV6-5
CASSYVAGGDAYEQYF
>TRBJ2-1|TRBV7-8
CASSHSGNSYNEQFF
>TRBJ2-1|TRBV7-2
CASSSGLAGINEQFF
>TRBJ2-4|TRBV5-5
CASSRGTVSNIQYF
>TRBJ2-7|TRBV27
CASSGTGRPPYEQYF